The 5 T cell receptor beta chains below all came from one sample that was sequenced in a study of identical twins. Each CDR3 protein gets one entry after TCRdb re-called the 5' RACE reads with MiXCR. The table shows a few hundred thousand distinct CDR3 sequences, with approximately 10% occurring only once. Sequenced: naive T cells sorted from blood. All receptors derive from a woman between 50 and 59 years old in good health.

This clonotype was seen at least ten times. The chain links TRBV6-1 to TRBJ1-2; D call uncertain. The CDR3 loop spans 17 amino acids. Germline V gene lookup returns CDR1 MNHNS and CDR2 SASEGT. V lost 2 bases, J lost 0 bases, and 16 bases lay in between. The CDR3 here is CASSEYRGLSANYGYTF. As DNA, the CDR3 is TGTGCCAGCAGTGAATACCGAGGACTGTCAGCTAACTATGGCTACACCTTC.

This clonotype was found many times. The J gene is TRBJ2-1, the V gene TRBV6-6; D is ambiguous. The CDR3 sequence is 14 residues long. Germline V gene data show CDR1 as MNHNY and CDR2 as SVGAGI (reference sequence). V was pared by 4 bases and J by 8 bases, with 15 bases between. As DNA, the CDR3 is TGTGCCAGCAGTTTCCCCTATACTAAGGATGAGCAGTTCTTC. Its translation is CASSFPYTKDEQFF.

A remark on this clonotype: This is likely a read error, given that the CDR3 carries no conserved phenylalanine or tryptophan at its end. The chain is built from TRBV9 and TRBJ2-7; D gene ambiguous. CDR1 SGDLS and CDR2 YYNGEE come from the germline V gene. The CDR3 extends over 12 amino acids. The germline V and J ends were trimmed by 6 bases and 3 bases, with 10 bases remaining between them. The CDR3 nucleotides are TGTGCCAGCACCTCCATAAACTACGAGCAGTACATC. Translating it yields CASTSINYEQYI.

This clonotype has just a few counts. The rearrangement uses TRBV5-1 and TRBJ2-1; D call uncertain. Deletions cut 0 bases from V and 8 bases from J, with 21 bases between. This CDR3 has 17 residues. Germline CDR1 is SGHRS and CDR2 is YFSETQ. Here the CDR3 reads CASSLGSVGLVAYEQFF. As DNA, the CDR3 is TGCGCCAGCAGCTTGGGGTCGGTAGGGTTAGTAGCCTATGAGCAGTTCTTC.

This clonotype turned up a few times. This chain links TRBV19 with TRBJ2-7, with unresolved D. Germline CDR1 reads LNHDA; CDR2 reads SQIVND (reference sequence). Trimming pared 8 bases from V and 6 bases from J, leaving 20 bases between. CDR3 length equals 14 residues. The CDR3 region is CASLSHQVPPEQYF. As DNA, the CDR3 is TGTGCCAGTCTGTCACACCAGGTCCCTCCCGAGCAGTACTTC.